This T cell receptor (beta chain) was sequenced in a study of brain metastases from non-small cell lung cancer. Study results and caveats: In roughly 60% of brain metastases, T-cell clones were expanded compared with matched primary tumors. Metastases had sparse T cells but largely shared repertoires with primaries. Compared with primary tumors, brain metastases showed less T-cell infiltration.

Some clones are missing from TCRdb's copy, which holds only in-frame ones; the method was immunoSEQ multiplex PCR. The profile shows just over 1,000 clones, about 85% of them singletons. This CDR3 contains 15 residues. Germline V gives CDR1 WSHSY, CDR2 SAAADI. Comments on this clone: Its target is unknown. The junction does not match germline at one end; this may be a read error.

The sample was tissue from a brain metastasis. This TCR derives from a donor at least 40 years old with non-small cell lung cancer. The chain recombines TRBV10-2 with TRBJ2-2; the match to TRBD1 covers 10 bases. This CDR3 is CVSRQGARGTGELFF. CDR3 sequence (DNA): TGCGTCAGCAGACAGGGGGCGCGTGGCACCGGGGAGCTGTTTTTT.